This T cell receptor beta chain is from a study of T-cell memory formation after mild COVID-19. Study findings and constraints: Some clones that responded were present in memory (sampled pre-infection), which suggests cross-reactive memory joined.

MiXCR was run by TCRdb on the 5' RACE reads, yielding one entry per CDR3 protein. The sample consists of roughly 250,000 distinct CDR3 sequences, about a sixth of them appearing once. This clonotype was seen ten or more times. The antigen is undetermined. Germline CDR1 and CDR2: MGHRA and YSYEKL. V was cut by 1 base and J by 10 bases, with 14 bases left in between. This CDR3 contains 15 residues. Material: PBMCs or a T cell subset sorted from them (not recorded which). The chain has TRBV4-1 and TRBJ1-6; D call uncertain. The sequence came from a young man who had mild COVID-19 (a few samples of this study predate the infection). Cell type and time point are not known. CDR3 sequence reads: CASSQGSRPQSPLHF. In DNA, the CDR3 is TGCGCCAGCAGCCAAGGGAGTAGACCCCAATCACCCCTCCACTTT.